This passage covers 28 T cell receptor beta chains from one sample sequenced in a study of cytomegalovirus exposure and HLA in healthy donors. Use of 60 Vbeta and 13 Jbeta primers characterized the PCR. Profiling relied on immunoSEQ multiplex PCR, and the TCRdb table lists in-frame clones only, not all of them. This sample has around 93,000 clones, with roughly four fifths found just once. Sequencing was performed on PBMCs. The origin of the receptors is a man aged 30 to 39 in good health and CMV-seropositive.

This rearrangement joins TRBV5-1 to TRBJ2-2; 15 bases fit TRBD2. Trimming removed 3 bases from V and 3 bases from J; junction bases left unmatched: 6. This CDR3 contains 18 residues. Germline V gene lookup returns CDR1 SGHRS and CDR2 YFSETQ. The chain's CDR3 is CASSSGLAGGGDTGELFF. In DNA, the CDR3 is TGCGCCAGCAGCTCGGGACTAGCGGGAGGAGGGGACACCGGGGAGCTGTTTTTT.

V and J are TRBV6-6 and TRBJ2-1; the match to TRBD2 covers 8 bases. Germline CDR1 MNHNY, CDR2 SVGAGI (reference sequence). The CDR3 consists of 13 residues. V lost 5 bases to trimming and J lost 5 bases; unmatched junction nucleotides: 2. This CDR3 reads CASSPGGNNEQFF. The CDR3 region has the DNA TGTGCCAGCAGTCCGGGGGGGAACAATGAGCAGTTCTTC.

This chain uses TRBV4-1 with TRBJ2-6, with D hard to call. The CDR3 contains 15 residues. The V and J ends lost 4 bases and 0 bases respectively, with 7 bases between them. Germline CDR1 MGHRA, CDR2 YSYEKL. The DNA of the CDR3 is TGCGCCAGCAGCCTCACAGCCTCTGGGGCCAACGTCCTGACTTTC. Amino acid sequence: CASSLTASGANVLTF.

This clone was picked up a small number of times. The rearrangement links TRBV2 to TRBJ2-6; maybe TRBD2 (6 bases). Trimming removed 3 bases at V and 4 bases at J, with 13 bases between. Germline V CDR1 and CDR2: SNHLY, FYNNEI. This CDR3 region has 16 residues. CDR3 DNA sequence: TGTGCCAGCAGTGAGTATGGAGGGAGCGGGGCCAACGTCCTGACTTTC. It translates to CASSEYGGSGANVLTF.

The V call is TRBV18, the J call TRBJ2-1, with 10 bases that match TRBD2. This CDR3 is built from 16 residues. With V trimmed by 4 bases and J by 5 bases, 8 bases remained unmatched. Per germline, CDR1 KGHSH and CDR2 LQKENI. The CDR3 loop is CASSRASGGIHNEQFF. CDR3 bases: TGTGCCAGCTCACGCGCTAGCGGGGGAATCCACAATGAGCAGTTCTTC.

DNA of the CDR3: TGTGCCAGCAGCGGAGCGGGAGAACATGAGCAGTTCTTC. It is translated as CASSGAGEHEQFF. This sequence joins TRBV7-2 and TRBJ2-1, with TRBD2 identical over 8 bases. J was trimmed by 8 bases and V by 5 bases; bases with no gene match: 5. CDR3 length equals 13 residues. Germline CDR1 and CDR2: SGHTA and FQGNSA.

This clone has just one count. The rearrangement joins TRBV27 to TRBJ2-1; TRBD1 agrees at 12 bases. Unmatched junction bases numbered 10, after V lost 3 bases and J lost 10 bases. The germline V gene encodes CDR1 MNHEY and CDR2 SMNVEV (reference sequence). The length of the CDR3 is 16 residues. Here the CDR3 reads CASSLGSGQGAWEQFF. Written as DNA, the CDR3 is TGTGCCAGCAGTTTGGGGTCGGGACAGGGGGCGTGGGAGCAGTTCTTC.

V gene TRBV5-1 combines with J gene TRBJ1-2; 7 bases are shared with TRBD1. This CDR3 has 14 residues. V shed 4 bases and J 5 bases; nucleotides not matched to a gene: 8. Germline loops: CDR1 SGHRS, CDR2 YFSETQ. The CDR3, as DNA: TGCGCCAGCAGCCTAGGACAGGAAGGTTATGGCTACACCTTC. Protein product: CASSLGQEGYGYTF.

The rearrangement uses TRBV5-1 and TRBJ2-1; D perhaps matches TRBD2 (6 bases). Trimming cost V 3 bases and J 4 bases, with 17 bases left between them. The CDR3 has 16 residues. Germline CDR1 and CDR2: SGHRS and YFSETQ. CDR3: CASSWEVADGYNEQFF. CDR3 DNA: TGCGCCAGCAGCTGGGAAGTAGCGGACGGATACAATGAGCAGTTCTTC.

The genes are TRBV30 and TRBJ2-5; D is perhaps TRBD1 (5 bases). This CDR3 contains 14 residues. The V end was cut by 0 bases, the J end by 3 bases, with 11 bases between. Germline CDR1 GTSNPN, CDR2 SVGIG (reference sequence). CDR3 nucleotide sequence: TGTGCCTGGAGTGTTATAGGCAGGGAAGAGACCCAGTACTTC. Protein product: CAWSVIGREETQYF.

The chain links TRBV7-2 to TRBJ2-7, with D possibly being TRBD2 (6 bases). CDR1 and CDR2 (germline): SGHTA, FQGNSA. This CDR3 is built from 13 residues. V dropped 6 bases and J dropped 3 bases, with 12 bases sitting between them. CDR3 protein: CASRSSAYYEQYF. Written as DNA, the CDR3 is TGTGCCAGCAGATCTAGCGCCTACTACGAGCAGTACTTC.

The DNA of the CDR3 is TGTGCCAGCAGCCGCGGACAGGGGGCACAACACTACAATGAGCAGTTCTTC. Its protein product is CASSRGQGAQHYNEQFF. The chain has TRBV11-2 and TRBJ2-1; 11 positions agree with TRBD1. CDR3 length: 17 amino acids. Germline V gene sequence: CDR1 SGHAT, CDR2 FQNNGV. Unmatched junction bases numbered 9, after V lost 5 bases and J lost 3 bases.

The chain links TRBV19 to TRBJ2-1; TRBD2 matches at 8 bases. Germline loops: CDR1 LNHDA, CDR2 SQIVND (reference sequence). J was trimmed by 8 bases and V by 6 bases; bases with no gene match: 15. CDR3 size: 16 residues. CDR3 sequence reads: CASSRTGTRSGDEQFF. Written as DNA, the CDR3 is TGTGCCAGTAGCCGGACCGGGACTAGGAGTGGAGATGAGCAGTTCTTC.

This clone was seen only a few times. The chain joins TRBV9 to TRBJ2-5; D perhaps matches TRBD2 (6 bases). The J call is uncertain, as TRBJ2-7 better fits the DNA end. This CDR3 has 12 amino acids. Germline values: CDR1 SGDLS, CDR2 YYNGEE. The CDR3 sequence: CASRGGKHEQYF. The CDR3 region has the DNA TGTGCCAGCAGGGGAGGTAAGCACGAGCAGTACTTC.

This chain links TRBV18 with TRBJ2-5; TRBD2 agrees at 9 bases. V gave up 3 bases and J gave up 1 base; unmatched junction bases: 6. Germline CDR1 and CDR2: KGHSH and LQKENI. The CDR3 is made up of 16 amino acids. The CDR3 region has the DNA TGTGCCAGCTCACCTCGAAGGACTAGCGCCCAAGAGACCCAGTACTTC. Residues: CASSPRRTSAQETQYF.

The gene calls are TRBV28 and TRBJ2-7; tentatively, D is TRBD1 (6 bases). Looked up from germline, CDR1 is MDHEN and CDR2 is SYDVKM. The V and J ends lost 0 bases and 3 bases respectively, with 6 bases between them. The CDR3 runs 13 residues. The CDR3 DNA sequence: TGTGCCAGCAGTTTATGGGACAGCTACGAGCAGTACTTC. Its protein product is CASSLWDSYEQYF. Filled out from reference TRBV28 and TRBJ2-7, the complete variable domain reads DVKVTQSSRYLVKRTGEKVFLECVQDMDHENMFWYRQDPGLGLRLIYFSYDVKMKEKGDIPEGYSVSREKKERFSLILESASTNQTSMYLCASSLWDSYEQYFGPGTRLTVT.

This chain connects TRBV5-6 to TRBJ2-3; 11 bases fit TRBD2. This CDR3 comprises 19 residues. V lost 1 base, J lost 2 bases, and 12 bases stayed unmatched. CDR1 is SGHDT, CDR2 YYEEEE, per germline. The CDR3 nucleotides are TGTGCCAGCAGCTTGTCACTAGCGGGAGCGCAGGGAGCCACAGATACGCAGTATTTT. This sequence encodes CASSLSLAGAQGATDTQYF.

The chain links TRBV18 to TRBJ2-7; 7 nucleotides match TRBD2. The CDR3 covers 14 residues. Germline V gives CDR1 KGHSH, CDR2 LQKENI. J was trimmed by 6 bases and V by 1 base; bases with no gene match: 6. CDR3 sequence: CASSPREGLREQYF. DNA of the CDR3: TGTGCCAGCTCACCACGGGAGGGACTCCGCGAGCAGTACTTC.

This clone was found once. Relative to the germline gene, one junction end is altered; a read error may explain this. This chain connects TRBV9 to TRBJ2-6; possibly TRBD1 for D (5 bases). The germline CDR1 and CDR2 sequences are SGDLS and YYNGEE. This CDR3 is 15 amino acids long. DNA of the CDR3: TGTGCCAGCAGCGACTTATTATCTGGGGCCAACGTCCCGACTTTC. Residues: CASSDLLSGANVPTF. The complete variable domain, with remaining parts taken from reference TRBV9 and TRBJ2-6, reads DSGVTQTPKHLITATGQRVTLRCSPRSGDLSVYWYQQSLDQGLQFLIQYYNGEERAKGNILERFSAQQFPDLHSELNLSSLELGDSALYFCASSDLLSGANVPTFGAGSRLTVL.

The CDR3 nucleotides read TGCGCCAGCAGCCCGGGGACTAGCGGGAGACAGGCAGGAGAGACCCAGTACTTC. It is translated as CASSPGTSGRQAGETQYF. The V call is TRBV5-1, the J call TRBJ2-5; TRBD2 matches at 14 bases. From germline, CDR1 is SGHRS and CDR2 YFSETQ. The V and J ends lost 4 bases and 4 bases, in that order; junction bases with no gene match: 12. The CDR3 loop spans 18 amino acids.

This rearrangement joins TRBV6-6 to TRBJ1-2; D is possibly TRBD1 (6 bases). CDR1 and CDR2 from the germline V gene are MNHNY and SVGAGI (reference sequence). The CDR3 runs to 15 residues. Trimming took 2 bases from V and 4 from J, leaving 14 bases between them. DNA for the CDR3: TGTGCCAGCAGTTACACCCTGACAGGAACCTATGGCTACACCTTC. This codes for CASSYTLTGTYGYTF.

The rearrangement uses TRBV28 and TRBJ2-3, with 12 positions matching TRBD2. This CDR3 is built from 17 residues. V was clipped by 2 bases and J by 3 bases; unmatched bases: 6. CDR1 and CDR2 (germline): MDHEN, SYDVKM. DNA of the CDR3: TGTGCCAGCAGTTTAAGCCCCGGACTAGCGGGGACAGATACGCAGTATTTT. It is translated as CASSLSPGLAGTDTQYF.

This clone was seen a single time. The sample carries other DNA sequences with the same CDR3. The chain uses TRBV9 and TRBJ2-7, with D possibly matching TRBD2 (6 bases). The CDR3 extends over 14 amino acids. Germline V gene lookup returns CDR1 SGDLS and CDR2 YYNGEE. V was pared by 2 bases and J by 2 bases, with 11 bases between. CDR3 region: CASSVGSGPYEQYF. In nucleotides, the CDR3 is TGTGCCAGCAGCGTTGGTAGCGGTCCCTACGAGCAGTACTTC.

The genes are TRBV4-1 and TRBJ1-2, with D perhaps TRBD1 (5 bases). Germline loops: CDR1 MGHRA, CDR2 YSYEKL. This CDR3 has 12 residues. V was shortened by 4 bases and J by 6 bases, with 9 bases between the two germline ends. The CDR3, as DNA: TGCGCCAGCAGCCCAGGGCCGGATGGCTACACCTTC. This codes for CASSPGPDGYTF.

CDR3 DNA: TGTGCCAGCAGTCCCGCCGCCGGGACAGGGTCCTACGAGCAGTACTTC. Its translation is CASSPAAGTGSYEQYF. The V and J genes are TRBV28 and TRBJ2-5; TRBD1 agrees at 9 bases. The J call may be mistaken, given a closer DNA end match to TRBJ2-7. Germline CDR1 MDHEN, CDR2 SYDVKM. This CDR3 comprises 16 residues.

The chain employs TRBV7-9 and TRBJ2-1; 10 bases fit TRBD2. The CDR3 is 16 amino acids. Germline values: CDR1 SEHNR, CDR2 FQNEAQ (reference sequence). The V segment lost 6 bases and the J segment 0 bases; nucleotides outside the gene matches: 5. The CDR3 sequence: CASRTTSGDSYNEQFF. The CDR3 DNA is TGTGCCAGCAGGACTACTAGCGGGGACTCCTACAATGAGCAGTTCTTC.

V is TRBV7-8 and J is TRBJ1-1, with a possible D match to TRBD1 (6 bases). V lost 0 bases and J lost 6, with 17 bases in between. This CDR3 is built from 16 residues. CDR1 is SGHVS, CDR2 FQNEAQ, per germline. Here the CDR3 DNA reads TGTGCCAGCAGCTTAGCAACGGCAGGGGTTATTTCTGAAGCTTTCTTT. This encodes CASSLATAGVISEAFF.

This chain joins TRBV9 and TRBJ2-5; TRBD2 matches at 7 bases. CDR3 length equals 13 residues. V shed 4 bases, J shed 5 bases, and the junction held 5 bases outside the gene matches. Germline CDR1 is SGDLS and CDR2 is YYNGEE. The CDR3 sequence is CASSTGEGETQYF. CDR3 nucleotides: TGTGCCAGCAGCACTGGGGAGGGCGAGACCCAGTACTTC. Supplemented by reference TRBV9 and TRBJ2-5, the full variable domain reads DSGVTQTPKHLITATGQRVTLRCSPRSGDLSVYWYQQSLDQGLQFLIQYYNGEERAKGNILERFSAQQFPDLHSELNLSSLELGDSALYFCASSTGEGETQYFGPGTRLLVL.